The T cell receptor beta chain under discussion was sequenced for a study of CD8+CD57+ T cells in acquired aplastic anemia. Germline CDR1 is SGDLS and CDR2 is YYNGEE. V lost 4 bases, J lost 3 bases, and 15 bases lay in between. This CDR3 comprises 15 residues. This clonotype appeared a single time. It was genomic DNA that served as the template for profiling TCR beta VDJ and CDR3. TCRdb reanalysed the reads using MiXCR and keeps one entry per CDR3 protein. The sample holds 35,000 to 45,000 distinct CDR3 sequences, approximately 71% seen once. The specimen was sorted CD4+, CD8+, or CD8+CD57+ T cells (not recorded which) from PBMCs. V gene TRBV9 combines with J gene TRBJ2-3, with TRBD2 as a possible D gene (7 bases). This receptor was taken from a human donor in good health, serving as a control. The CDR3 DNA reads TGTGCCAGCAGCATCTTGGGGGGGCAAACAGATACGCAGTATTTT. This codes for CASSILGGQTDTQYF.